This T cell receptor (beta chain) was profiled in a study of cytomegalovirus exposure and HLA in healthy donors. At the level of the study: Approximately 85 million unique TCRs from HLA-typed donors made up an early data release.

PCR primers comprised 60 Vbeta and 13 Jbeta primers. The repertoire was sequenced with immunoSEQ multiplex PCR; TCRdb's copy has only in-frame clones and lacks some. The data hold some 180,000 clones, with more than 65% observed a single time. Sample: PBMCs. This clonotype was sampled from a man between 40 and 49 years old in good health and CMV-seropositive.

CDR3 DNA: TGTGCCTGGAGACCCCGGACAGGGTACTCTTCGTATGGCTACACCTTC. Its translation: CAWRPRTGYSSYGYTF. V is TRBV30 and J is TRBJ1-2, with 8 positions matching TRBD1. J gave up 5 bases and V 3 bases, and 14 bases lay outside the gene matches. This CDR3 has 16 amino acids. Per germline, CDR1 GTSNPN and CDR2 SVGIG (reference sequence).